This is a list of T cell receptor beta chains from one sample in a study of shared clonotypes between healthy human individuals. Generated by immunoSEQ multiplex PCR, the TCRdb table keeps only in-frame clones and is missing some. The sample lists approximately 1.4 million clones; under 99% were seen once. Sequencing was performed on naive CD4+ T cells sorted from blood. The source is a man aged 25-40 years in good health. CDR3s include the opening cysteine and the closing phenylalanine or tryptophan. Each record gives: J gene, clone size, V gene, D gene, CDR3 protein, CDR3 DNA. D genes are given only for firm matches. Part of the rows lack a size; the others show once, few, many or a class for expanded clones.

TRBJ2-7 | - | TRBV6-1 | - | CASSETMGYEQYF | TGTGCCAGCAGTGAAACTATGGGCTACGAGCAGTACTTC
TRBJ1-3 | - | TRBV6-5 | - | CASSYTRSSGNTIYF | TGTGCCAGCAGTTACACCCGGAGCTCTGGAAACACCATATATTTT
TRBJ1-5 | - | TRBV7-9 | - | CASSWGPNQPQHF | TGTGCCAGCAGCTGGGGTCCTAATCAGCCCCAGCATTTT
TRBJ2-7 | - | TRBV25-1 | TRBD1 | CASSENSGRGLYEQYF | TGTGCCAGCAGTGAAAATTCCGGCAGGGGGCTCTACGAGCAGTACTTC
TRBJ2-7 | - | TRBV10-3 | - | CAISEQNTYEQYF | TGTGCCATCAGCGAACAGAATACCTACGAGCAGTACTTC
TRBJ2-1 | - | TRBV18 | - | CASSPSVGEFEQFF | TGTGCCAGCTCACCATCAGTAGGGGAATTCGAGCAGTTCTTC
TRBJ2-2 | - | TRBV20-1 | - | CSARRTGELFF | TGCAGTGCTAGACGTACCGGGGAGCTGTTTTTT
TRBJ2-1 | - | TRBV7-9 | - | CASSLGTQGEQFF | TGTGCCAGCAGCTTAGGGACACAGGGTGAGCAGTTCTTC
TRBJ1-5 | - | TRBV30 | - | CAWSTGRGQPQHF | TGTGCCTGGAGCACCGGAAGGGGTCAGCCCCAGCATTTT
TRBJ2-5 | - | TRBV2 | - | CASKIGQRGETQYF | TGTGCCAGCAAGATCGGGCAGCGTGGGGAGACCCAGTACTTC
TRBJ2-7 | - | TRBV10-3 | - | CAIQGDLEQYF | TGTGCCATCCAAGGGGACCTCGAGCAGTACTTC
TRBJ2-1 | - | TRBV29-1 | - | CSVEVDYRHGSYNEQFF | TGCAGCGTTGAAGTTGACTACCGGCATGGCTCCTACAATGAGCAGTTCTTC
TRBJ2-1 | - | TRBV4-3 | - | CASSQDPSDNEQFF | TGCGCCAGCAGCCAAGATCCCAGCGACAATGAGCAGTTCTTC
TRBJ2-2 | - | TRBV25-1 | - | CASSLPWGGELFF | TGTGCCAGCAGCCTCCCGTGGGGCGGGGAGCTGTTTTTT
TRBJ2-3 | - | TRBV4-1 | - | CASSRPTTSTDTQYF | TGCGCCAGCTCCCGGCCTACAACTAGCACAGATACGCAGTATTTT
TRBJ2-1 | once | TRBV7-9 | TRBD2 | CASSSPATSGSYNEQFF | TGTGCCAGCAGCTCCCCCGCGACTAGCGGGAGTTACAATGAGCAGTTCTTC
TRBJ1-2 | once | TRBV5-1 | TRBD1 | CASSWDRANYGYTF | TGCGCCAGCAGCTGGGACAGGGCGAACTATGGCTACACCTTC
TRBJ1-1 | - | TRBV15 | - | CATSRDRMGGNTEAFF | TGTGCCACCAGCAGAGATCGTATGGGAGGGAACACTGAAGCTTTCTTT
TRBJ2-7 | - | TRBV29-1 | TRBD1 | CSVGQGGREQYF | TGCAGCGTGGGACAGGGGGGCCGCGAGCAGTACTTC
TRBJ1-2 | - | TRBV2 | - | CASSETVGYTF | TGTGCCAGCAGTGAAACGGTTGGCTACACCTTC
TRBJ2-3 | - | TRBV2 | TRBD2 | CASSSRLGREGLPQYF | TGTGCCAGCAGTTCACGGTTGGGCCGGGAGGGCCTCCCGCAGTATTTT
TRBJ1-5 | - | TRBV7-2 | - | CASSRPPQPQHF | TGTGCCAGCAGCCGACCCCCTCAGCCCCAGCATTTT
TRBJ2-5 | - | TRBV7-2 | - | CASSLGAETQYF | TGTGCCAGCAGCTTAGGGGCAGAGACCCAGTACTTC
TRBJ2-3 | - | TRBV5-6 | TRBD1 | CASSSRDRGMADTQYF | TGTGCCAGCAGCTCCAGGGACAGAGGGATGGCAGATACGCAGTATTTT
TRBJ2-5 | - | TRBV2 | - | CASSEGLGRTILGTQYF | TGTGCCAGCAGTGAAGGGCTAGGACGGACGATCCTAGGGACCCAGTACTTC
TRBJ2-2 | once | TRBV5-4 | - | CASSFRPTAPTVLFF | TGTGCCAGCAGCTTTCGTCCGACGGCCCCGACAGTGCTGTTTTTT
TRBJ1-2 | - | TRBV10-3 | - | CAISGQGPNYGYTF | TGTGCCATCAGTGGTCAGGGTCCTAACTATGGCTACACCTTC